This T cell receptor (beta chain) was profiled in a study of shared T cell receptors in the human thymus. The CDR3 consists of 17 residues. V was pared by 0 bases and J by 2 bases, with 16 bases between. Germline CDR1 is SGHTA and CDR2 is FQGNSA. Sequencing was performed with immunoSEQ multiplex PCR; in TCRdb, only in-frame clones are kept and a portion is missing. The repertoire holds around 67,000 clones, with nearly 95% as singletons. The receptor was isolated from a human donor. This chain uses TRBV7-2 with TRBJ1-2, with a possible D match to TRBD1 (6 bases). Sequenced: thymocytes. CDR3: CASSLAGRGAINYGYTF. The DNA for the CDR3 is TGTGCCAGCAGCTTAGCCGGTAGGGGGGCTATAAACTATGGCTACACCTTC.